This T cell receptor (beta chain) was captured in a study of T cells after yellow fever vaccination. Study-level information: Fractions low in cell number were prepared with SMART-Seq v4 Ultra Low Input. General study points: The bulk population could contribute abundant contaminating clonotypes to FACS-sorted repertoires. It was the secondary response that reached its peak faster, day 5 versus 15, but it was weaker.

Germline-derived CDR1 and CDR2 are MGHDK and SYGVNS. The CDR3 loop spans 11 amino acids. V lost 8 bases and J 5 bases, leaving 9 bases between the germline ends. 5'RACE template switching produced TCR cDNA carrying a universal primer site and UMIs. Using its own MiXCR run on the 5' RACE reads, TCRdb lists one record per CDR3 protein. The top ten hold over 15% of the sample, which has some 100,000 distinct CDR3 sequences, almost 9% seen once. The rearrangement links TRBV25-1 to TRBJ1-1; D is unclear. The input for sequencing was CD8+ T cells not binding an NS4B(214-222) dextramer, sorted from PBMCs, taken approximately 16 days after the first yellow fever vaccination. The source is a man younger than 35 who received the YFV17D yellow fever vaccine. CDR3 in DNA: TGTGCCAGCGGTAGCGGGACTGAAGCTTTCTTT. Amino acids: CASGSGTEAFF.